The present T cell receptor beta chain was sequenced within a study of STAT5B mutations in CD4+ large granular lymphocyte leukemia. Clones were read by immunoSEQ multiplex PCR, and TCRdb kept only the in-frame ones, dropping some. The sample lists about 40,000 clones, roughly 76% occurring once. This clone was detected once. The TCR originated in a human donor in good health. Sequencing input: CD4+ T cells from blood buffy coats.

The chain's CDR3 is CASSDTGRQDSPLHF. The CDR3 DNA sequence: TGTGCCAGCAGTGATACGGGCAGGCAGGATTCACCCCTCCACTTT. The chain uses TRBV2 and TRBJ1-6; no clear D. Looked up from germline, CDR1 is SNHLY and CDR2 is FYNNEI. The CDR3 loop spans 15 amino acids. Trimming removed 3 bases at V and 8 bases at J, with 14 bases between. The entire variable domain, with the rest obtained from reference TRBV2 and TRBJ1-6, is as follows: EPEVTQTPSHQVTQMGQEVILRCVPISNHLYFYWYRQILGQKVEFLVSFYNNEISEKSEIFDDQFSVERPDGSNFTLKIRSTKLEDSAMYFCASSDTGRQDSPLHFGNGTRLTVT.